The T cell receptor (beta chain) under discussion was sequenced for a study of circulating and synovial CD4+ cells in juvenile arthritis. Whole-study results and caveats: Measured synovium overlap likely understates the true shared repertoire. Compared with bulk blood, circulating pathogenic-like lymphocytes shared substantially more CDR3 sequences with synovial T cells. CPL and bulk CD4 samples differed at least tenfold in T cell genomes.

Sequencing used immunoSEQ multiplex PCR; TCRdb keeps in-frame clones, though not all of them. The sample gives some 3,400 clones, approximately 80% of which show up once; around 3.6% is in the top ten. Donors were patients with active juvenile idiopathic arthritis. As for this clone: Its antigen is currently unknown.

V lost 7 bases, J lost 5 bases, and 2 bases stayed unmatched. CDR3 length: 12 amino acids. The germline V gene has CDR1 SGHRS and CDR2 YFSETQ. The sequence came from a human donor with juvenile idiopathic arthritis. The chain links TRBV5-1 to TRBJ2-2; 7 nucleotides align to TRBD1. The source material was CD4+ T cells from synovial fluid. The CDR3 here is CASRQGTGELFF. DNA of the CDR3: TGCGCCAGCCGACAGGGTACCGGGGAGCTGTTTTTT.